One sample yielded the 15 T cell receptor beta chains listed below, sequenced in a study of OX40 agonist ivuxolimab in advanced cancers. Libraries were prepared by immunoSEQ multiplex PCR; TCRdb keeps only in-frame clonotypes and omits some of them. This sample has roughly 34,000 clones, with roughly nine tenths found just once. This sample comprised CD4+ or CD8+ T cells sorted from blood, obtained in a trial of the OX40 agonist ivuxolimab. These receptors were obtained from an adult with an advanced solid tumor such as melanoma, head and neck, liver or kidney cancer.

This rearrangement joins TRBV5-5 to TRBJ2-7, with 9 bases fitting TRBD2. Per germline, CDR1 SGHKS and CDR2 YYEKEE (reference sequence). J lost 2 bases, V lost 1 base, and 7 bases had no gene match. This CDR3 has 16 residues. Here the CDR3 reads CASSLSLRGGTYEQYF. DNA of the CDR3: TGTGCCAGCAGCTTGAGTTTGCGGGGGGGCACCTACGAGCAGTACTTC.

This chain joins TRBV19 and TRBJ2-1; D gene ambiguous. CDR3 length: 17 amino acids. The V end lost 2 bases, the J end lost 10 bases, and 24 bases lay between the germline ends. Germline CDR1 LNHDA, CDR2 SQIVND (reference sequence). DNA of the CDR3: TGTGCCAGTAGTATACCCCCGGCTGCGGATGTAGGAGTAGAGCAGTTCTTC. Translated: CASSIPPAADVGVEQFF.

This chain uses TRBV28 with TRBJ2-7; 9 bases are a match to TRBD1. Germline V gene sequence: CDR1 MDHEN, CDR2 SYDVKM. The CDR3 spans 16 residues. Trimming took 5 bases from V and 6 from J; bases not matched to a gene: 14. The CDR3 here is CASSGNDRGGFGEQYF. The CDR3 coding sequence is TGTGCCAGCAGTGGGAACGACAGGGGGGGATTTGGCGAGCAGTACTTC.

V gene TRBV18 combines with J gene TRBJ2-7; 7 bases are a match to TRBD1. The CDR3 contains 14 residues. V was clipped by 3 bases and J by 6 bases; unmatched bases: 8. The germline V gene has CDR1 KGHSH and CDR2 LQKENI. The CDR3 sequence is CASSPKTGKAEQYF. CDR3 coding DNA: TGTGCCAGCTCACCGAAGACAGGGAAGGCCGAGCAGTACTTC.

This chain joins TRBV19 and TRBJ1-2; 12 positions match TRBD1. V shed 9 bases, J shed 7 bases, and the junction held 9 bases outside the gene matches. Germline V lookup: CDR1 LNHDA, CDR2 SQIVND (reference sequence). The CDR3 totals 14 residues. CDR3 DNA: TGTGCCAGCAATCCGGGACAGGGGGCTCGTGGCTACACCTTC. This gives the protein CASNPGQGARGYTF.

The chain links TRBV5-6 to TRBJ2-7; 7 nucleotides match TRBD2. This CDR3 region has 15 residues. J lost 0 bases, V lost 5 bases, and 8 bases had no gene match. The V gene's germline CDR1 is SGHDT and CDR2 YYEEEE. The CDR3 sequence is CASRGGSPSSYEQYF. DNA of the CDR3: TGTGCCAGCAGGGGGGGGAGCCCGAGCTCCTACGAGCAGTACTTC.

The rearrangement uses TRBV9 and TRBJ2-3; 7 nucleotides match TRBD2. There are 17 residues in the CDR3. The V gene end was trimmed by 0 bases and the J gene end by 1 base; junction bases not matched to a gene: 8. Per the germline V gene, CDR1 is SGDLS and CDR2 is YYNGEE. CDR3 sequence: CASSVEGGERGTDTQYF. The CDR3 nucleotides read TGTGCCAGCAGCGTAGAGGGAGGGGAGAGGGGCACAGATACGCAGTATTTT.

In its sample, this clone was seen once. This rearrangement joins TRBV7-9 to TRBJ1-4; tentatively, D is TRBD1 (5 bases). Germline V gene sequence: CDR1 SEHNR, CDR2 FQNEAQ (reference sequence). CDR3 size: 15 residues. The V gene lost 7 bases and the J gene lost 0 bases, with 12 bases spanning the gap. CDR3 sequence reads: CASISGWATNEKLFF. The CDR3, as DNA: TGTGCCAGCATCTCAGGGTGGGCAACTAATGAAAAACTGTTTTTT.

The chain uses TRBV2 and TRBJ1-5, with D hard to call. CDR3 size: 14 residues. Germline CDR1 is SNHLY and CDR2 is FYNNEI. Trimming took 9 bases from V and 0 from J, leaving 12 bases between them. CDR3 sequence (DNA): TGTGCCAGTATGGAGAATTATAGCAATCAGCCCCAGCATTTT. This translates into CASMENYSNQPQHF.

The rearrangement joins TRBV4-1 to TRBJ1-3; D not certain. CDR1 is MGHRA, CDR2 YSYEKL, per germline. V was clipped by 5 bases and J by 4 bases, with 15 bases between them. The CDR3 runs to 15 residues. The chain's CDR3 is CASSRAGEPGNTIYF. DNA of the CDR3: TGCGCCAGCAGCAGGGCGGGAGAACCAGGAAACACCATATATTTT.

V and J are TRBV4-3 and TRBJ2-2; possible D gene TRBD1, 5 bases. This CDR3 contains 17 residues. The V and J ends lost 5 bases and 0 bases respectively, with 16 bases between them. Germline CDR1 and CDR2: LGHNA and YSLEER. CDR3 sequence reads: CASSIRQDSSNTGELFF. The CDR3 bases are TGCGCCAGCAGCATACGCCAAGACAGTTCGAACACCGGGGAGCTGTTTTTT.

This clone was counted once. The V gene is TRBV18, the J gene TRBJ2-4; no clear D gene. Germline V gives CDR1 KGHSH, CDR2 LQKENI. Trimming took 3 bases from V and 0 from J, leaving 12 bases between them. CDR3 length equals 16 residues. As DNA, the CDR3 is TGTGCCAGCTCACCCGACCGACATCCAGCCAAAAACATTCAGTACTTC. Its translation: CASSPDRHPAKNIQYF. Full variable domain (rest looked up from reference TRBV18 and TRBJ2-4): NAGVMQNPRHLVRRRGQEARLRCSPMKGHSHVYWYRQLPEEGLKFMVYLQKENIIDESGMPKERFSAEFPKEGPSILRIQQVVRGDSAAYFCASSPDRHPAKNIQYFGAGTRLSVL.

This clone is a singleton in its sample. The chain has TRBV25-1 and TRBJ1-6; D remains unclear. The V gene lost 6 bases and the J gene lost 3 bases, with 6 bases spanning the gap. The CDR3 extends over 13 amino acids. The germline CDR1 and CDR2 sequences are MGHDK and SYGVNS. CDR3 sequence: CASRRDYNSPLHF. The CDR3 nucleotides are TGTGCCAGCAGACGGGACTATAATTCACCCCTCCACTTT. Variable domain in full (rest from reference TRBV25-1 and TRBJ1-6): EADIYQTPRYLVIGTGKKITLECSQTMGHDKMYWYQQDPGMELHLIHYSYGVNSTEKGDLSSESTVSRIRTEHFPLTLESARPSHTSQYLCASRRDYNSPLHFGNGTRLTVT.

The chain is built from TRBV7-2 and TRBJ2-7, with TRBD1 matching over 9 bases. The CDR3 runs 15 residues. V dropped 1 base and J dropped 4; count of bases not matched to a gene: 5. CDR1 is SGHTA and CDR2 is FQGNSA in the germline V gene. This chain's CDR3 is CASSLGAGQGYEQYF. The CDR3 DNA sequence: TGTGCCAGCAGCTTAGGAGCGGGACAGGGATACGAGCAGTACTTC.

The chain carries TRBV28 and TRBJ2-7; 10 bases line up with TRBD2. J lost 4 bases, V lost 7 bases, and 7 bases had no gene match. Germline values: CDR1 MDHEN, CDR2 SYDVKM. The CDR3 contains 14 residues. The CDR3, as DNA: TGTGCCAGCAAAGCGGGAGGGCAGTGGTACGAGCAGTACTTC. Translating gives CASKAGGQWYEQYF.